The 18 T cell receptor beta chains below all came from one sample that was sequenced in a study of CD8 T cells in Susac syndrome. Reverse transcription used roughly 0.45 to 1 ug RNA and random hexamers. TCRdb recomputed calls from the immunoSEQ multiplex PCR reads with MiXCR, one row per CDR3 protein. The table lists around 200,000 distinct CDR3 sequences, 92% of them singletons. The sample taken for sequencing was CD8+ T cells from PBMCs. Receptors were obtained from a human donor with multiple sclerosis.

This chain joins TRBV7-3 and TRBJ1-1; 10 bases are shared with TRBD1. The CDR3 is made up of 16 amino acids. CDR1 is SGHTA and CDR2 is FQGTGA in the germline V gene. V dropped 5 bases and J dropped 3; count of bases not matched to a gene: 9. CDR3 loop: CASSPGQGEWDTEAFF. DNA for the CDR3: TGTGCCAGCAGCCCCGGACAGGGGGAGTGGGACACTGAAGCTTTCTTT.

The V gene is TRBV5-4, the J gene TRBJ1-1, with D uncertain. Trimming left V 3 bases short and J 2 bases short, with 11 bases between. The CDR3 is made up of 14 amino acids. CDR1 and CDR2 (germline): SGHNT, YYREEE (reference sequence). The CDR3 here is CASSSTGVNTEAFF. DNA of the CDR3: TGTGCCAGCAGCTCCACTGGAGTAAACACTGAAGCTTTCTTT.

The J gene is TRBJ2-3, the V gene TRBV20-1; 16 bases agree with TRBD2. The V gene's germline CDR1 is DFQATT and CDR2 SNEGSKA (reference sequence). J was trimmed by 5 bases and V by 2 bases; bases with no gene match: 7. The CDR3 has 17 amino acids. The CDR3, as DNA: TGCAGTGCTAGACAGGGGACTAGCGGGGGGGTCAGAGATACGCAGTATTTT. Residues: CSARQGTSGGVRDTQYF.

This sequence joins TRBV6-4 and TRBJ2-1, with no clear D. V was trimmed by 4 bases and J by 6 bases, leaving 13 bases between them. Per the germline V gene, CDR1 is MRHNA and CDR2 is SNTAGT. The CDR3 runs 14 residues. In DNA form, the CDR3 reads TGTGCCAGCAGTGTTTTTCCTAGTACCAATGAGCAGTTCTTC. Amino acids: CASSVFPSTNEQFF.

The chain joins TRBV13 to TRBJ2-6; D not resolved. The germline V gene has CDR1 PRHDT and CDR2 FYEKMQ (reference sequence). The V end lost 4 bases, the J end lost 1 base, and 8 bases lay between the germline ends. This CDR3 contains 15 residues. The CDR3 is CASSWVGSGANVLTF. The CDR3 coding sequence is TGTGCCAGCAGCTGGGTAGGGTCTGGGGCCAACGTCCTGACTTTC.

The V call is TRBV7-2, the J call TRBJ1-5; D might be TRBD1 (6 bases). Looked up from germline, CDR1 is SGHTA and CDR2 is FQGNSA. The CDR3 runs 17 residues. Trimming left V 2 bases short and J 0 bases short, with 14 bases between. Written as DNA, the CDR3 is TGTGCCAGCAGCTTACCCCCGGGACAACCTAGCAATCAGCCCCAGCATTTT. This encodes CASSLPPGQPSNQPQHF. The full variable domain, with the rest looked up from reference TRBV7-2 and TRBJ1-5, is GAGVSQSPSNKVTEKGKDVELRCDPISGHTALYWYRQSLGQGLEFLIYFQGNSAPDKSGLPSDRFSAERTGGSVSTLTIQRTQQEDSAVYLCASSLPPGQPSNQPQHFGDGTRLSIL.

The chain links TRBV7-9 to TRBJ1-1; D may be TRBD1 (6 bases). This CDR3 has 15 amino acids. The ends were cut back, 4 bases at V and 5 bases at J, with 17 bases in the middle. Germline lookup yields CDR1 SEHNR and CDR2 FQNEAQ (reference sequence). In DNA, the CDR3 is TGTGCCAGCAGCTCCTTTAGGTCCGGGACAACTGAAGCTTTCTTT. It encodes CASSSFRSGTTEAFF. Full variable domain (remainder filled in from reference TRBV7-9 and TRBJ1-1): DTGVSQNPRHKITKRGQNVTFRCDPISEHNRLYWYRQTLGQGPEFLTYFQNEAQLEKSRLLSDRFSAERPKGSFSTLEIQRTEQGDSAMYLCASSSFRSGTTEAFFGQGTRLTVV.

The rearrangement joins TRBV19 to TRBJ2-2, with TRBD2 matching 8 bases. The CDR3 is 14 residues long. V shed 2 bases and J 5 bases; nucleotides not matched to a gene: 1. Germline V gives CDR1 LNHDA, CDR2 SQIVND (reference sequence). CDR3 nucleotide sequence: TGTGCCAGTAGTATATCGGGAGGGACCGGGGAGCTGTTTTTT. Its protein is CASSISGGTGELFF. Full variable domain (outside the CDR3, taken from reference TRBV19 and TRBJ2-2): DGGITQSPKYLFRKEGQNVTLSCEQNLNHDAMYWYRQDPGQGLRLIYYSQIVNDFQKGDIAEGYSVSREKKESFPLTVTSAQKNPTAFYLCASSISGGTGELFFGEGSRLTVL.

The V gene is TRBV6-5, the J gene TRBJ2-2, with a weak D call TRBD1 (6 bases). The V gene lost 2 bases and the J gene lost 2 bases, with 9 bases spanning the gap. CDR3 length equals 15 residues. Looked up from germline, CDR1 is MNHEY and CDR2 is SVGAGI. The CDR3 sequence is CASSYGTFNTGELFF. The CDR3 nucleotides read TGTGCCAGCAGTTACGGGACATTTAACACCGGGGAGCTGTTTTTT.

The V call is TRBV27, the J call TRBJ2-7; D possibly corresponds to TRBD2 (5 bases). Germline lookup yields CDR1 MNHEY and CDR2 SMNVEV (reference sequence). This CDR3 has 14 amino acids. V was cut by 5 bases and J by 7 bases, with 18 bases left in between. The CDR3 sequence: CASSEMTRPGEQYF. CDR3 bases: TGTGCCAGCAGTGAGATGACCCGTCCGGGGGAGCAGTACTTC.

The CDR3 region has the DNA TGTGCCAGCAAAAGCACAGATACGCAGTATTTT. Residues: CASKSTDTQYF. The chain couples TRBV7-2 to TRBJ2-3, with D hard to call. Germline V gene sequence: CDR1 SGHTA, CDR2 FQGNSA. CDR3 size: 11 residues. The V gene lost 7 bases and the J gene lost 0 bases, with 2 bases spanning the gap.

This clonotype is a singleton in its sample. CDR3 region: CASSLTAGLAGGPRETQYF. CDR3 DNA sequence: TGTGCCAGCAGTTTAACGGCCGGACTAGCGGGAGGGCCGAGAGAGACCCAGTACTTC. The V and J genes are TRBV12-3 or TRBV12-4 and TRBJ2-5, with 15 nucleotides matching TRBD2. The CDR3 is 19 residues long. V lost 2 bases, J lost 4 bases, and 11 bases stayed unmatched.

The chain has TRBV20-1 and TRBJ2-7; 10 bases agree with TRBD1. The CDR3 is 14 residues long. Germline CDR1 is DFQATT and CDR2 is SNEGSKA (reference sequence). The trim removed 2 bases at V and 5 bases at J, leaving 6 bases unmatched. CDR3 loop: CSARLWDRGNEQYF. The CDR3 region has the DNA TGCAGTGCTAGACTTTGGGACAGGGGAAACGAGCAGTACTTC.

The CDR3 loop reads CASSDVRSLQDLPIYGYTF. CDR3 in DNA: TGTGCCAGCAGTGACGTCCGCAGCCTTCAAGACCTACCTATTTATGGCTACACCTTC. The chain combines TRBV6-4 with TRBJ1-2; D not resolved. Trimming stripped 2 bases from V and 5 bases from J, with 27 bases between. The CDR3 runs 19 residues. Germline V CDR1 and CDR2: MRHNA, SNTAGT.

The CDR3 DNA follows: TGTGCCAGTCTAAGAGACGATGAAGCTTTCTTT. This sequence encodes CASLRDDEAFF. The gene calls are TRBV6-6 and TRBJ1-1; no definite D call. The CDR3 is made up of 11 amino acids. CDR1 is MNHNY and CDR2 is SVGAGI in the germline V gene (reference sequence). Trimming left V 9 bases short and J 7 bases short, with 12 bases between.

The chain links TRBV2 to TRBJ2-1; tentatively, D is TRBD2 (5 bases). The germline V and J ends were trimmed by 2 bases and 9 bases, with 14 bases remaining between them. The CDR3 is 14 residues long. Germline CDR1 is SNHLY and CDR2 is FYNNEI. The DNA of the CDR3 is TGTGCCAGCAGTGAATTGGTGGGAGTCGGTGAGCAGTTCTTC. Protein product: CASSELVGVGEQFF.

The chain couples TRBV19 to TRBJ2-2; the match to TRBD1 covers 7 bases. The CDR3 is made up of 16 amino acids. Germline values: CDR1 LNHDA, CDR2 SQIVND (reference sequence). V lost 5 bases and J lost 1; bases outside the gene matches: 7. CDR3 nucleotides: TGTGCCAGTAGTCCCATCGGGACAGTGAACACCGGGGAGCTGTTTTTT. Amino acids: CASSPIGTVNTGELFF.

J is TRBJ2-5 and V is TRBV25-1; maybe TRBD1 (6 bases). Germline V gives CDR1 MGHDK, CDR2 SYGVNS. Trimming left V 1 base short and J 2 bases short, with 14 bases between. The CDR3 is 16 amino acids. The CDR3 sequence is CASSEFEGETQETQYF. CDR3 sequence (DNA): TGTGCCAGCAGTGAATTCGAGGGGGAGACACAAGAGACCCAGTACTTC.